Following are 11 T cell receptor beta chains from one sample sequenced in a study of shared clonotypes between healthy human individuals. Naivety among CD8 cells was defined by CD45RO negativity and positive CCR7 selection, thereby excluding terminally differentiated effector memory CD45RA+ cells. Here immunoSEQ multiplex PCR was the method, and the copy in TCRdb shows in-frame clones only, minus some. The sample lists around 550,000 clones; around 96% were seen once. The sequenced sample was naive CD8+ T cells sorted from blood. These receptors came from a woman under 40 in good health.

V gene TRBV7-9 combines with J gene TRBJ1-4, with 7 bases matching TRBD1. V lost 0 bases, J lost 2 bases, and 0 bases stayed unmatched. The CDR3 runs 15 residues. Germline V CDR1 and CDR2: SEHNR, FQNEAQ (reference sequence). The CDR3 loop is CASSLAQGTNEKLFF. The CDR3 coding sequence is TGTGCCAGCAGCTTAGCACAGGGGACTAATGAAAAACTGTTTTTT.

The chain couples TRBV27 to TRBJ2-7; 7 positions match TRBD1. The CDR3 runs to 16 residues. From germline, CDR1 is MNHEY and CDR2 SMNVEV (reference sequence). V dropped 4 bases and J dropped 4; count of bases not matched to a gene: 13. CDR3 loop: CASSSGVGQVGYEQYF. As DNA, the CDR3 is TGTGCCAGCAGTTCGGGTGTCGGACAGGTTGGGTACGAGCAGTACTTC.

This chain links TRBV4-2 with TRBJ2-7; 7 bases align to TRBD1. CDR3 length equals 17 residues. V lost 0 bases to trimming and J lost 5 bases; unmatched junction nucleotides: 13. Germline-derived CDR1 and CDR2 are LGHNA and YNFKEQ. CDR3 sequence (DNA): TGTGCCAGCAGCCAAGATCTAGTTGGGACAGTAGGCAACGAGCAGTACTTC. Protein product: CASSQDLVGTVGNEQYF.

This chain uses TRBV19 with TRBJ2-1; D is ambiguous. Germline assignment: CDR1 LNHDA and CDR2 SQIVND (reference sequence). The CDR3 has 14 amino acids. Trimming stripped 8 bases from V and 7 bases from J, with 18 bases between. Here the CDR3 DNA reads TGTGCCAGTTCACCGGGCCAAATCCCGAATGAGCAGTTCTTC. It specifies CASSPGQIPNEQFF.

This CDR3 is CATDPDTQYF. The CDR3 DNA reads as TGTGCCACGGACCCAGATACGCAGTATTTT. The genes are TRBV6-1 and TRBJ2-3; no definite D call. The CDR3 length is 10 residues. In germline, CDR1 is MNHNS, CDR2 SASEGT. V was shortened by 10 bases and J by 4 bases, with 6 bases between the two germline ends.

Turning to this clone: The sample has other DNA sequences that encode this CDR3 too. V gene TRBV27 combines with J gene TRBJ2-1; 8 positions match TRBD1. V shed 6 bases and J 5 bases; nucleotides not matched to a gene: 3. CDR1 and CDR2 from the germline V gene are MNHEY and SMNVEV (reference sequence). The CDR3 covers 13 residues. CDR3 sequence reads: CASRTGANNEQFF. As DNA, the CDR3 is TGTGCCAGCAGGACAGGGGCCAACAATGAGCAGTTCTTC.

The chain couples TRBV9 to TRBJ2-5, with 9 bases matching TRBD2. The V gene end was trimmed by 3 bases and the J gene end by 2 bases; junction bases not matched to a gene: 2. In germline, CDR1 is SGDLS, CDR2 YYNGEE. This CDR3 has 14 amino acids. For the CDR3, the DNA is TGTGCCAGCAGCGCGACTAGCGGTCAAGAGACCCAGTACTTC. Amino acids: CASSATSGQETQYF. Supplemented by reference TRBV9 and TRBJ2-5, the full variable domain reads DSGVTQTPKHLITATGQRVTLRCSPRSGDLSVYWYQQSLDQGLQFLIQYYNGEERAKGNILERFSAQQFPDLHSELNLSSLELGDSALYFCASSATSGQETQYFGPGTRLLVL.

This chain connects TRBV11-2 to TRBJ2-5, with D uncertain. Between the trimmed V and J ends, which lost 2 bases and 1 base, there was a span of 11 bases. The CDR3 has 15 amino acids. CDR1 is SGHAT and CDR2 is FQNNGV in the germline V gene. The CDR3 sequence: CASSLLVDGQETQYF. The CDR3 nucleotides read TGTGCCAGCAGCTTACTGGTGGATGGCCAAGAGACCCAGTACTTC. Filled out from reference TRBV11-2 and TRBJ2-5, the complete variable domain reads EAGVAQSPRYKIIEKRQSVAFWCNPISGHATLYWYQQILGQGPKLLIQFQNNGVVDDSQLPKDRFSAERLKGVDSTLKIQPAKLEDSAVYLCASSLLVDGQETQYFGPGTRLLVL.

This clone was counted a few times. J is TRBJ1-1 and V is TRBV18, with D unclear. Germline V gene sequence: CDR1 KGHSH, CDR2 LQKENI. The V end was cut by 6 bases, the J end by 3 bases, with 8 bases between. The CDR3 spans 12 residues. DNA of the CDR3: TGTGCCAGCTCCCGGGAGCACACTGAAGCTTTCTTT. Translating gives CASSREHTEAFF.

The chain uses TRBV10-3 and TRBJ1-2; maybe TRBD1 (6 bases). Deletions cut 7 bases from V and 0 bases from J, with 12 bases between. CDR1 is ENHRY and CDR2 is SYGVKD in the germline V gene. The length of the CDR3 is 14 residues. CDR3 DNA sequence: TGTGCCATCACCTCGGACAGTTCTAACTATGGCTACACCTTC. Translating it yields CAITSDSSNYGYTF.

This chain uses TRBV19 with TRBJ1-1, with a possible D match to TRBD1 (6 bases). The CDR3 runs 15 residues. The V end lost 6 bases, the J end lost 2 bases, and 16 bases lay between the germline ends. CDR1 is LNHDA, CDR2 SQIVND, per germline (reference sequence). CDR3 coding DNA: TGTGCCAGTAGCCCTCGGGGACACATCAACACTGAAGCTTTCTTT. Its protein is CASSPRGHINTEAFF.